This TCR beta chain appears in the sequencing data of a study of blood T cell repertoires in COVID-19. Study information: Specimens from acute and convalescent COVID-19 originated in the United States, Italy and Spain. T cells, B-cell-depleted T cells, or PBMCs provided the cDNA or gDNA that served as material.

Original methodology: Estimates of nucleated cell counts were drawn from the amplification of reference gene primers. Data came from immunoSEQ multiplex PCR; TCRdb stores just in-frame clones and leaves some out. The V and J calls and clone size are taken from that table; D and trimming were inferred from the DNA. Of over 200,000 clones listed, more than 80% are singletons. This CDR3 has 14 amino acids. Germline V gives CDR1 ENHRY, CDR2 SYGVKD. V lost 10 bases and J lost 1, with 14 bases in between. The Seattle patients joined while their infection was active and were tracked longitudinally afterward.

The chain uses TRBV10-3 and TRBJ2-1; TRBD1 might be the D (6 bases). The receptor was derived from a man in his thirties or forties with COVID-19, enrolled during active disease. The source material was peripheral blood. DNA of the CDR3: TGTGCCACCCCGCCAGGGGCGTCCTACAATGAGCAGTTCTTC. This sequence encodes CATPPGASYNEQFF.